This T cell receptor beta chain was retrieved from a study of STAT3 mutations in large granular lymphocyte leukemia. Whole-study context: More than half of T-LGLL patients received immunosuppressive therapy.

Clones were sequenced by immunoSEQ multiplex PCR, and TCRdb holds only the in-frame ones, with some missing. The sample lists tens of thousands of clones, 80% to 90% occurring once. Trimming shortened V by 0 bases and J by 5 bases, and 11 bases separated the two germline ends. The germline V gene has CDR1 SGDLS and CDR2 YYNGEE. The CDR3 has 14 amino acids. On this clone itself: Its antigen remains unknown.

The study, taken as a whole, reports: At least one immunodominant TCR beta clonotype appeared in every T-cell large granular lymphocyte leukemia patient. Clonal expansion was inferred from other time points because no sample existed at each clone's first appearance. Sampling intervals varied between patients and samples.

The chain carries TRBV9 and TRBJ2-5; D perhaps matches TRBD1 (5 bases). The clonotype originates from a human donor with T large granular lymphocyte leukemia. Some clones in this sample may be carry-over from other donors' samples. Source material: PBMCs. The CDR3 nucleotides read TGTGCCAGCAGCGTAGCTTCAGGGTGGGAGACCCAGTACTTC. Its translation is CASSVASGWETQYF.